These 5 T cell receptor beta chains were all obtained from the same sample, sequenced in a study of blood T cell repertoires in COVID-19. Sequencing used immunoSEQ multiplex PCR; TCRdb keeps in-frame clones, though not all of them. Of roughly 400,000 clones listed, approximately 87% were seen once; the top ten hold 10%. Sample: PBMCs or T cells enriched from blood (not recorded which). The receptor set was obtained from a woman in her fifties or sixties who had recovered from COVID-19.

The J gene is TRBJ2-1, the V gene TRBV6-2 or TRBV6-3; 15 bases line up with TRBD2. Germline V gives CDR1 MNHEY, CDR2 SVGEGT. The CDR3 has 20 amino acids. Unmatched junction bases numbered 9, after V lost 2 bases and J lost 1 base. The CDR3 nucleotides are TGTGCCAGCAGTTACAGCGGACTAGCGGGGGGGCCGTCATCCTACAATGAGCAGTTCTTC. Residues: CASSYSGLAGGPSSYNEQFF.

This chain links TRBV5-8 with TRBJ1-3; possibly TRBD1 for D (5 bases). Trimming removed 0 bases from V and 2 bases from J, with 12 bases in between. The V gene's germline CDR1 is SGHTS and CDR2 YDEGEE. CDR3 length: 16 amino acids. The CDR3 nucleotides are TGTGCCAGCAGCTTGGTTGGCAGGGCAACTGGAAACACCATATATTTT. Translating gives CASSLVGRATGNTIYF.

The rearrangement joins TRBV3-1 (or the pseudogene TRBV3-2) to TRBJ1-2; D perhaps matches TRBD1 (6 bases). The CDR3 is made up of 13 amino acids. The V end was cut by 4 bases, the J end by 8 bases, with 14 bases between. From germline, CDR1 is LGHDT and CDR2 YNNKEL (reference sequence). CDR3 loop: CASSPRQAGGYTF. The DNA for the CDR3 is TGTGCCAGCAGCCCTCGACAGGCTGGGGGCTACACCTTC.

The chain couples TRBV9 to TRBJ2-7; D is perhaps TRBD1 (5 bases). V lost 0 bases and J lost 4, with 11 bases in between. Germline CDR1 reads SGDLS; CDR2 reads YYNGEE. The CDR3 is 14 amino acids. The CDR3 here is CASSVGGAQYEQYF. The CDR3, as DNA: TGTGCCAGCAGCGTAGGTGGGGCCCAGTACGAGCAGTACTTC.

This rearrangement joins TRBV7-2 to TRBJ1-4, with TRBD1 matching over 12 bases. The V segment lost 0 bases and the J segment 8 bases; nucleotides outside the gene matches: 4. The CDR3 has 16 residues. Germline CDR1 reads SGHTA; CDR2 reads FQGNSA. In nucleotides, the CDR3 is TGTGCCAGCAGCTTAGCGGGGACAGGGGGCTGGGAAAAACTGTTTTTT. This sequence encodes CASSLAGTGGWEKLFF.